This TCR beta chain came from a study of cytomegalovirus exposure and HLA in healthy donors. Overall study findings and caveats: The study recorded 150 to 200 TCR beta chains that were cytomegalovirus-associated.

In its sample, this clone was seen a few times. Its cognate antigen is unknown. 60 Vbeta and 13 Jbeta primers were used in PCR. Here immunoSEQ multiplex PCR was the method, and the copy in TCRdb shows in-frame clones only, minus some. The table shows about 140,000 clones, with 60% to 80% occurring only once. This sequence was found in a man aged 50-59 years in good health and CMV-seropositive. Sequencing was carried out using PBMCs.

CDR3 sequence (DNA): TGTGCCAGCTCACCGGGGGGGGCGAATCAGCCCCAGCATTTT. Its protein product is CASSPGGANQPQHF. This rearrangement joins TRBV18 to TRBJ1-5; D possibly corresponds to TRBD1 (6 bases). Germline V gives CDR1 KGHSH, CDR2 LQKENI. The length of the CDR3 is 14 residues. Trimming pared 3 bases from V and 4 bases from J, leaving 10 bases between.